These T cell receptor beta chains were read from a single sample in a study of regulatory T cells in long-lasting Graves disease. Each CDR3 protein is one row after TCRdb ran MiXCR on the multiplex PCR reads. The table includes around 450,000 distinct CDR3 sequences, about 15% detected once. These data were likewise used in another study, on T cells in Graves' hyperthyroidism and ophthalmopathy.

The specimen comprised peripheral blood mononuclear cells (PBMCs), sampled at new diagnosis, from a patient treated with antithyroid drugs. Every receptor here comes from a woman between 25 and 40 years old with Graves disease. The CDR3 runs from the conserved cysteine through the conserved F or W. Fields, in order: D gene, clone size, V gene, J gene, CDR3 protein, CDR3 DNA. A D gene is named only where the DNA matches it firmly. For some rows the clone size is stated as once, few or many, or as a class when expanded; others skip it.

D: NA; size: NA; V: TRBV30; J: TRBJ2-1; CDR3: CAWRWGSPYNEQFF; DNA: TGTGCCTGGAGGTGGGGGTCCCCCTACAATGAGCAGTTCTTC
D: TRBD1; size: NA; V: TRBV6-1; J: TRBJ1-5; CDR3: CASRPETGNFNQPQHF; DNA: TGTGCCAGCCGACCAGAGACAGGGAATTTCAATCAGCCCCAGCATTTT
D: NA; size: few; V: TRBV6-2/TRBV6-3; J: TRBJ1-4; CDR3: CASSSAAGNGEKLFF; DNA: TGTGCCAGCAGTTCCGCGGCAGGGAACGGGGAAAAACTGTTTTTT
D: TRBD1; size: many; V: TRBV6-1; J: TRBJ2-7; CDR3: CASRPPGQRYEQYF; DNA: TGTGCCAGCAGACCCCCGGGACAGAGATACGAGCAGTACTTC
D: TRBD1; size: many; V: TRBV25-1; J: TRBJ2-5; CDR3: CASSGLGTGGGETQYF; DNA: TGTGCCAGCAGTGGTTTGGGGACAGGGGGGGGAGAGACCCAGTACTTC
D: TRBD1; size: many; V: TRBV24-1; J: TRBJ1-2; CDR3: CATSDRQGINYGYTF; DNA: TGTGCCACCAGTGATCGACAGGGGATTAACTATGGCTACACCTTC
D: NA; size: many; V: TRBV6-1; J: TRBJ1-1; CDR3: CASTRSGNGNTEAFF; DNA: TGTGCCAGCACCCGTTCGGGGAACGGGAACACTGAAGCTTTCTTT
D: TRBD2; size: few; V: TRBV5-4; J: TRBJ2-3; CDR3: CASSLGASGRSADTQYF; DNA: TGTGCCAGCAGCTTGGGAGCTAGCGGGAGGTCCGCAGATACGCAGTATTTT
D: NA; size: NA; V: TRBV5-4; J: TRBJ2-7; CDR3: CASSFEGYGEQYF; DNA: TGTGCCAGCAGCTTCGAGGGGTACGGCGAGCAGTACTTC
D: TRBD2; size: many; V: TRBV7-3; J: TRBJ2-1; CDR3: CASSRLAGSQEEQFF; DNA: TGTGCCAGCAGCCGACTAGCGGGTAGCCAGGAGGAGCAGTTCTTC